This TCR beta chain was identified in a study of cytomegalovirus exposure and HLA in healthy donors. The study's findings and limits: TCR beta sequences reportedly predicted the HLA-A and HLA-B alleles of most subjects accurately. In an earlier analysis, about 90% or about 30%: the productive usage of most TCR beta V segments.

Of note for this clone: Its antigen is unknown.

Trimming stripped 3 bases from V and 5 bases from J, with 11 bases between. The CDR3 extends over 13 amino acids. Germline CDR1 is MNHEY and CDR2 is SMNVEV (reference sequence). It was with 60 Vbeta and 13 Jbeta primers that the PCR ran. Clones were read by immunoSEQ multiplex PCR, and TCRdb kept only the in-frame ones, dropping some. This table holds about 150,000 clones, 80% to 85% found once. Sample: PBMCs. This TCR came from a boy aged 2 to 9 in good health and CMV-seronegative. V and J are TRBV27 and TRBJ2-7; D gene unclear. CDR3 residues: CASSLYQSDEQYF. CDR3 nucleotides: TGTGCCAGCAGTTTGTATCAAAGCGACGAGCAGTACTTC.